These T cell receptor beta chains were read from a single sample in a study of blood T cell repertoires in COVID-19. TCRdb's copy holds only in-frame clones and misses some; the assay was immunoSEQ multiplex PCR. Of 200,000 to 250,000 clones in the sample, roughly four fifths were seen once. Sequenced: peripheral blood. Receptor source: a man aged 25 to 40 who had recovered from COVID-19. Both conserved end residues are part of each CDR3. D genes are given only for firm matches. Clone size, where shown, is once, few, many, or a class for clones that have expanded.

d_gene	v_gene	j_gene	abundance	CDR3aa	CDR3nt
.	TRBV6-4	TRBJ2-3	.	CASSVPQGWGTDTQYF	TGTGCCAGCAGTGTTCCACAGGGTTGGGGCACAGATACGCAGTATTTT
.	TRBV9	TRBJ2-2	.	CASSATGNGELFF	TGTGCCAGCAGCGCAACAGGGAACGGGGAGCTGTTTTTT
TRBD1	TRBV6-5	TRBJ1-1	.	CASSQQGVNTEAFF	TGTGCCAGCAGTCAACAGGGGGTTAACACTGAAGCTTTCTTT
.	TRBV2	TRBJ1-4	.	CASRLGISTEKLFF	TGTGCCAGCAGACTCGGGATATCTACAGAAAAACTGTTTTTT
.	TRBV6-5	TRBJ1-1	few	CASNNAGGNTEAFF	TGTGCCAGCAATAACGCGGGGGGGAACACTGAAGCTTTCTTT
.	TRBV27	TRBJ2-7	.	CASRRTPGHQTSYEQYF	TGTGCCAGCAGGAGAACCCCGGGACACCAAACGTCCTACGAGCAGTACTTC
.	TRBV9	TRBJ1-1	.	CASSVGGAGATEAFF	TGTGCCAGCAGCGTAGGGGGCGCGGGGGCCACTGAAGCTTTCTTT
.	TRBV18	TRBJ1-4	.	CASSLSQKEKLFF	TGTGCCAGCTCCTTATCACAAAAGGAAAAACTGTTTTTT
TRBD2	TRBV5-4	TRBJ2-5	.	CASRGAGGPETQYF	TGTGCCAGCAGGGGAGCGGGGGGGCCGGAGACCCAGTACTTC
TRBD1	TRBV4-1	TRBJ1-4	.	CASSPPPGQGGATNEKLFF	TGCGCCAGCAGCCCCCCCCCGGGACAGGGAGGTGCAACTAATGAAAAACTGTTTTTT
.	TRBV18	TRBJ1-1	once	CASSPTTGTGGTEAFF	TGTGCCAGCTCACCTACAACAGGGACGGGGGGCACTGAAGCTTTCTTT
.	TRBV11-2	TRBJ1-6	.	CASSLSRQTNNSPLHF	TGTGCCAGCAGCTTAAGTAGACAGACGAATAATTCACCCCTCCACTTT